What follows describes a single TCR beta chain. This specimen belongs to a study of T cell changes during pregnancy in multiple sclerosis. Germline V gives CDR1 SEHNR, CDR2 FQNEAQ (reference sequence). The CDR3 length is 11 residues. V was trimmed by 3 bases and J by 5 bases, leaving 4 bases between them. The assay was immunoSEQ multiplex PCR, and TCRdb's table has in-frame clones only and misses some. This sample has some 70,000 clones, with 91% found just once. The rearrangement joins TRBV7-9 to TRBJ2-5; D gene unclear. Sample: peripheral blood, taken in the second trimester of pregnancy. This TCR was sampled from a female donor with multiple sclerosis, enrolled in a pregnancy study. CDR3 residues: CASSFSETQYF. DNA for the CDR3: TGTGCCAGCAGCTTTTCGGAGACCCAGTACTTC.